Each of the 28 T cell receptor beta chains below was sequenced from the same sample in a study of blood T cell repertoires in COVID-19. Libraries were prepared by immunoSEQ multiplex PCR; TCRdb keeps only in-frame clonotypes and omits some of them. The sample consists of some 200,000 clones, around four fifths of them appearing once. The sample consisted of peripheral blood. The receptors here all came from a woman in her thirties or forties with acute or convalescent COVID-19.

This chain connects TRBV4-2 to TRBJ1-1; unclear D gene. Germline V gives CDR1 LGHNA, CDR2 YNFKEQ. The V end lost 4 bases, the J end lost 4 bases, and 16 bases lay between the germline ends. This CDR3 is 15 amino acids long. The CDR3 is CASSLYETSSTEAFF. The DNA for the CDR3 is TGTGCCAGCAGCCTCTACGAGACAAGCAGCACTGAAGCTTTCTTT.

The chain recombines TRBV19 with TRBJ2-1; 9 bases map to TRBD1. This CDR3 has 15 residues. The J segment lost 4 bases and the V segment lost 3 bases, leaving 4 bases of the junction unmatched. Germline V gives CDR1 LNHDA, CDR2 SQIVND (reference sequence). CDR3: CASSISGTGYNEQFF. The CDR3 region has the DNA TGTGCCAGTAGTATTTCAGGGACAGGGTACAATGAGCAGTTCTTC.

V and J are TRBV28 and TRBJ2-7, with 12 bases identical to TRBD2. J gave up 0 bases and V 3 bases, and 9 bases lay outside the gene matches. The CDR3 runs 18 residues. The germline CDR1 and CDR2 sequences are MDHEN and SYDVKM. The DNA of the CDR3 is TGTGCCAGCAGTTTCCCGCGGACTAGCGGGGCCCCCTCCTACGAGCAGTACTTC. Its translation: CASSFPRTSGAPSYEQYF.

The genes are TRBV2 and TRBJ1-3; the D gene is possibly TRBD1 (6 bases). CDR3 length: 14 residues. CDR1 is SNHLY, CDR2 FYNNEI, per germline. Trimming left V 1 base short and J 4 bases short, with 8 bases between. The CDR3 DNA reads TGTGCCAGCAGTGAAGGACAGGTCGGAAACACCATATATTTT. Protein product: CASSEGQVGNTIYF.

This chain connects TRBV6-5 to TRBJ1-5; D ambiguous. In germline, CDR1 is MNHEY, CDR2 SVGAGI. V lost 5 bases and J lost 8, with 13 bases in between. The CDR3 runs to 13 residues. CDR3 loop: CASSRVLGEPQHF. The CDR3 region has the DNA TGTGCCAGCAGTCGGGTCCTTGGAGAGCCCCAGCATTTT.

This chain connects TRBV5-1 to TRBJ1-4; D remains unclear. The V gene lost 1 base and the J gene lost 5 bases, with 12 bases spanning the gap. The CDR3 runs to 15 residues. Germline V CDR1 and CDR2: SGHRS, YFSETQ. In nucleotides, the CDR3 is TGCGCCAGCAGCTTGTCATACAGACCCAATGAAAAACTGTTTTTT. This translates into CASSLSYRPNEKLFF.

V usage is TRBV4-1 and J usage is TRBJ1-5; TRBD1 matches at 9 bases. Germline CDR1 and CDR2: MGHRA and YSYEKL. The V and J ends lost 2 bases and 1 base, in that order; junction bases with no gene match: 6. The CDR3 totals 17 residues. The CDR3 sequence is CASSQPYRGRSNQPQHF. The CDR3, as DNA: TGCGCCAGCAGCCAACCGTACAGGGGGCGAAGCAATCAGCCCCAGCATTTT.

This chain connects TRBV5-1 to TRBJ2-7; D remains unclear. Germline V lookup: CDR1 SGHRS, CDR2 YFSETQ. The CDR3 runs 13 residues. V gave up 2 bases and J gave up 2 bases, with 8 bases separating them. The CDR3 is CASSLTVPYEQYF. The DNA of the CDR3 is TGCGCCAGCAGCTTAACGGTGCCCTACGAGCAGTACTTC.

The genes are TRBV3-1 (or the pseudogene TRBV3-2) and TRBJ2-1; D gene uncertain. V was trimmed by 1 base and J by 2 bases, leaving 12 bases between them. The CDR3 contains 16 residues. The germline gives CDR1 LGHDT, CDR2 YNNKEL (reference sequence). For the CDR3, the DNA is TGTGCCAGCAGCCAAGGAGTCACTCCGCCCTACAATGAGCAGTTCTTC. This translates into CASSQGVTPPYNEQFF.

The chain carries TRBV2 and TRBJ2-1; D may be TRBD1 (6 bases). CDR3 length equals 15 residues. Germline CDR1 reads SNHLY; CDR2 reads FYNNEI. Between the trimmed V and J ends, which lost 6 bases and 4 bases, there was a span of 16 bases. CDR3 amino acids: CASRQGLARYNEQFF. The CDR3 DNA is TGTGCCAGCAGACAGGGCCTGGCCCGGTACAATGAGCAGTTCTTC.

The chain links TRBV18 to TRBJ2-7; D is perhaps TRBD2 (5 bases). V shed 2 bases and J shed 1 base, with 9 bases lying between them. The CDR3 is 14 residues long. The germline V gene encodes CDR1 KGHSH and CDR2 LQKENI. The CDR3 reads CASSPASGSYEQYF. CDR3 DNA sequence: TGTGCCAGCTCACCAGCGAGCGGTTCCTACGAGCAGTACTTC. The complete variable domain, with remaining parts taken from reference TRBV18 and TRBJ2-7, reads NAGVMQNPRHLVRRRGQEARLRCSPMKGHSHVYWYRQLPEEGLKFMVYLQKENIIDESGMPKERFSAEFPKEGPSILRIQQVVRGDSAAYFCASSPASGSYEQYFGPGTRLTVT.

This clone occurred once. The chain recombines TRBV11-2 with TRBJ1-2; D remains ambiguous. The CDR3 length is 13 residues. Germline-derived CDR1 and CDR2 are SGHAT and FQNNGV. CDR3 nucleotide sequence: TGTGCTAGCGGGCGGAGGGCCCAATATGGCTACACCTTC. Its translation is CASGRRAQYGYTF.

J is TRBJ2-5 and V is TRBV18; D may be TRBD2 (6 bases). V was clipped by 1 base and J by 2 bases, with 11 bases between them. The CDR3 is made up of 15 amino acids. Germline V gene sequence: CDR1 KGHSH, CDR2 LQKENI. The CDR3 region has the DNA TGTGCCAGCTCACCACGGGTAGCGGATCAAGAGACCCAGTACTTC. Translated, it gives CASSPRVADQETQYF. The full variable domain, rest sourced from reference TRBV18 and TRBJ2-5, is NAGVMQNPRHLVRRRGQEARLRCSPMKGHSHVYWYRQLPEEGLKFMVYLQKENIIDESGMPKERFSAEFPKEGPSILRIQQVVRGDSAAYFCASSPRVADQETQYFGPGTRLLVL.

The V and J genes are TRBV7-8 and TRBJ2-7, with a tentative D call TRBD1 (5 bases). Germline-derived CDR1 and CDR2 are SGHVS and FQNEAQ. The length of the CDR3 is 16 residues. V was cut by 5 bases and J by 0 bases, with 17 bases left in between. The chain's CDR3 is CASSKFQGLSSYEQYF. Written as DNA, the CDR3 is TGTGCCAGCAGCAAATTTCAGGGTTTAAGCTCCTACGAGCAGTACTTC. Combining the CDR3 with reference TRBV7-8 and TRBJ2-7 gives the whole variable domain GAGVSQSPRYKVAKRGQDVALRCDPISGHVSLFWYQQALGQGPEFLTYFQNEAQLDKSGLPSDRFFAERPEGSVSTLKIQRTQQEDSAVYLCASSKFQGLSSYEQYFGPGTRLTVT.

The gene calls are TRBV6-5 and TRBJ2-3, with D maybe TRBD2 (5 bases). V was pared by 6 bases and J by 6 bases, with 16 bases between. The CDR3 consists of 14 residues. Germline CDR1 reads MNHEY; CDR2 reads SVGAGI. The CDR3 DNA reads as TGTGCCAGCAGATCACGGACTGTCGCTGATACGCAGTATTTT. This gives the protein CASRSRTVADTQYF.

This rearrangement joins TRBV5-1 to TRBJ2-5; D call uncertain. In germline, CDR1 is SGHRS, CDR2 YFSETQ. Trimming left V 2 bases short and J 4 bases short, with 6 bases between. The CDR3 is 12 residues long. CDR3 nucleotide sequence: TGCGCCAGCAGCTTACGGGTAGAGACCCAGTACTTC. Translation gives CASSLRVETQYF. Supplemented by reference TRBV5-1 and TRBJ2-5, the full variable domain reads KAGVTQTPRYLIKTRGQQVTLSCSPISGHRSVSWYQQTPGQGLQFLFEYFSETQRNKGNFPGRFSGRQFSNSRSEMNVSTLELGDSALYLCASSLRVETQYFGPGTRLLVL.

In this sample, this clone turned up once. The chain combines TRBV24-1 with TRBJ2-3; possibly TRBD2 for D (6 bases). V gave up 6 bases and J gave up 2 bases, with 17 bases separating them. Germline values: CDR1 KGHDR, CDR2 SFDVKD. CDR3 length: 16 amino acids. In DNA form, the CDR3 reads TGTGCCACCAGTCCCCCTAGCGAGTCCTACACAGATACGCAGTATTTT. Protein: CATSPPSESYTDTQYF.

The V gene is TRBV2, the J gene TRBJ2-7; possible D gene TRBD2, 6 bases. This CDR3 region has 10 residues. Per the germline V gene, CDR1 is SNHLY and CDR2 is FYNNEI. The ends were cut back, 4 bases at V and 10 bases at J, with 8 bases in the middle. In DNA, the CDR3 is TGTGCCAGCAGTGGGACTATCCAGTACTTC. It encodes CASSGTIQYF.

The chain recombines TRBV28 with TRBJ1-4; D is unresolved. The CDR3 is made up of 11 amino acids. The germline V gene encodes CDR1 MDHEN and CDR2 SYDVKM. Trimming pared 5 bases from V and 8 bases from J, leaving 6 bases between. DNA of the CDR3: TGTGCCAGCAGTAGAGGAGAAAAACTGTTTTTT. Protein sequence: CASSRGEKLFF.

This rearrangement joins TRBV13 to TRBJ2-5, with D unresolved. Per the germline V gene, CDR1 is PRHDT and CDR2 is FYEKMQ (reference sequence). This CDR3 has 11 amino acids. Trimming stripped 6 bases from V and 7 bases from J, with 9 bases between. The CDR3 protein is CASRCKRTQYF. In DNA form, the CDR3 reads TGTGCCAGCAGGTGCAAGAGGACCCAGTACTTC.

The count of this clone is one. The chain has TRBV2 and TRBJ2-2, with 8 bases identical to TRBD2. Per the germline V gene, CDR1 is SNHLY and CDR2 is FYNNEI. Germline trimming cut 3 bases from V and 2 bases from J; bases unmatched to any gene: 5. The CDR3 is 16 amino acids. CDR3 bases: TGTGCCAGCAGTGACAGAGCGGGAGCCAACACCGGGGAGCTGTTTTTT. Translating it yields CASSDRAGANTGELFF.

V is TRBV13 and J is TRBJ1-4; a possible D gene is TRBD1 (5 bases). Per the germline V gene, CDR1 is PRHDT and CDR2 is FYEKMQ (reference sequence). The CDR3 totals 16 residues. The ends were cut back, 4 bases at V and 7 bases at J, with 19 bases in the middle. The CDR3 bases are TGTGCCAGCAGCTCGGTCCGGGTGGGGCAGGTTGAAAAACTGTTTTTT. It yields the protein CASSSVRVGQVEKLFF.

This chain joins TRBV6-5 and TRBJ1-1, with D unresolved. This CDR3 is 15 amino acids long. V was shortened by 6 bases and J by 3 bases, with 17 bases between the two germline ends. CDR1 and CDR2 from the germline V gene are MNHEY and SVGAGI. CDR3 amino acids: CASSPGYKWDTEAFF. CDR3 nucleotide sequence: TGTGCCAGCAGCCCCGGGTATAAATGGGACACTGAAGCTTTCTTT.

This rearrangement joins TRBV7-9 to TRBJ1-2, with 8 nucleotides matching TRBD1. CDR3 length: 13 residues. Trimming took 4 bases from V and 7 from J; bases not matched to a gene: 5. From germline, CDR1 is SEHNR and CDR2 FQNEAQ (reference sequence). This chain's CDR3 is CASSSTGDGGYTF. The CDR3 DNA is TGTGCCAGCAGCTCGACAGGGGACGGTGGCTACACCTTC.

This chain joins TRBV18 and TRBJ2-3, with 9 bases fitting TRBD1. Trimming took 2 bases from V and 6 from J; bases not matched to a gene: 12. Germline V gives CDR1 KGHSH, CDR2 LQKENI. The CDR3 runs to 17 residues. Written as DNA, the CDR3 is TGTGCCAGCTCACCAGTTACCGGGACAGGGAAGGGGGATACGCAGTATTTT. Translated, it gives CASSPVTGTGKGDTQYF.

The rearrangement joins TRBV7-2 to TRBJ2-3; 10 bases line up with TRBD2. The ends lost 2 bases at V and 3 bases at J; junction bases unmatched: 11. The CDR3 is 18 residues long. CDR1 and CDR2 (germline): SGHTA, FQGNSA. The CDR3 DNA follows: TGTGCCAGCAGCTTAACGACTAGCGGGCTTGGAGCGACAGATACGCAGTATTTT. Amino acid sequence: CASSLTTSGLGATDTQYF. The variable domain in full, completed from reference TRBV7-2 and TRBJ2-3, reads GAGVSQSPSNKVTEKGKDVELRCDPISGHTALYWYRQSLGQGLEFLIYFQGNSAPDKSGLPSDRFSAERTGGSVSTLTIQRTQQEDSAVYLCASSLTTSGLGATDTQYFGPGTRLTVL.

The chain links TRBV10-1 to TRBJ2-2; 8 nucleotides align to TRBD2. The germline gives CDR1 WNHNN, CDR2 SYGVQD (reference sequence). The CDR3 runs to 14 residues. V shed 8 bases and J 2 bases; nucleotides not matched to a gene: 4. The CDR3 loop reads CASGSGSNTGELFF. CDR3 in DNA: TGCGCCAGCGGAAGCGGGAGCAACACCGGGGAGCTGTTTTTT.

This clone has a handful of counts. V usage is TRBV11-2 and J usage is TRBJ1-6, with 10 bases identical to TRBD1. Looked up from germline, CDR1 is SGHAT and CDR2 is FQNNGV. The CDR3 consists of 15 residues. V lost 0 bases and J lost 10; bases outside the gene matches: 3. The CDR3 here is CASSLDGQGGSPLHF. The CDR3 coding sequence is TGTGCCAGCAGCTTAGATGGACAGGGGGGCTCACCCCTCCACTTT.